Each of the 16 T cell receptor beta chains below was sequenced from the same sample in a study of post-analysis software for immune sequencing data. Whole-study results and caveats: Higher frequency in patients than in controls was seen for five TRBV segments, with TRBV5-6, TRBV5-1 and TRBV20-1 among them.

The antigens of these receptors remain unknown. Prepared libraries of TCR beta cDNA carried unique molecular identifiers. TCRdb reprocessed the PCR reads via MiXCR and lists one record per CDR3 protein. The table has hundreds of thousands of distinct CDR3 sequences, about 50% seen once. The specimen was blood. Source of these receptors: a girl under 18 with multiple sclerosis.

V gene TRBV14 combines with J gene TRBJ2-4, with D tentatively TRBD1 (6 bases). The DNA end is a closer match to TRBJ2-7, so the J assignment may be wrong. Germline CDR1 reads SGHDN; CDR2 reads FVKESK. This CDR3 has 14 residues. This chain's CDR3 is CASSQHQGIHEQYF. As DNA, the CDR3 is TGTGCCAGCAGCCAACATCAGGGGATCCACGAGCAGTACTTC.

The chain combines TRBV5-1 with TRBJ2-1; the D call may be TRBD1 or TRBD2 (6 bases each). Trimming removed 3 bases at V and 9 bases at J, with 7 bases between. CDR1 SGHRS and CDR2 YFSETQ come from the germline V gene. The CDR3 extends over 11 amino acids. The CDR3 reads CASSSGAEQFF. The CDR3 DNA follows: TGCGCCAGCAGCTCGGGGGCTGAGCAGTTCTTC.

There are a few counts of this clonotype. The chain has TRBV29-1 and TRBJ2-1; 16 bases fit TRBD2. Germline-derived CDR1 and CDR2 are SQVTM and ANQGSEA. The CDR3 totals 16 residues. V dropped 1 base and J dropped 8; count of bases not matched to a gene: 5. This CDR3 reads CSVEGGLAGGGDEQFF. The CDR3 DNA is TGCAGCGTTGAAGGGGGACTAGCGGGAGGGGGAGATGAGCAGTTCTTC.

V gene TRBV20-1 combines with J gene TRBJ2-1; 14 bases line up with TRBD2. The trim removed 6 bases at V and 5 bases at J, leaving 12 bases unmatched. The germline V gene encodes CDR1 DFQATT and CDR2 SNEGSKA (reference sequence). The CDR3 runs to 17 residues. The CDR3 region has the DNA TGCAGTGCGCAAACGGGACTAGCGGGGGCCCGGAACAATGAGCAGTTCTTC. Protein product: CSAQTGLAGARNNEQFF.

J is TRBJ2-1 and V is TRBV4-1, with 9 bases identical to TRBD2. Trimming cost V 2 bases and J 7 bases; bases outside gene matches: 18. Per the germline V gene, CDR1 is MGHRA and CDR2 is YSYEKL. The CDR3 is 19 amino acids. The CDR3, as DNA: TGCGCCAGCAGCCAAACTTTTCGCGGGGCGGGAGGGCCTCGGAATGAGCAGTTCTTC. Translation: CASSQTFRGAGGPRNEQFF.

This clonotype occurred once. V and J are TRBV15 and TRBJ2-5; D uncertain. The V gene lost 8 bases and the J gene lost 2 bases, with 9 bases spanning the gap. The CDR3 is made up of 12 amino acids. The germline V gene encodes CDR1 LNHNV and CDR2 YYDKDF (reference sequence). CDR3 nucleotides: TGTGCCACCGAAGGAAGTCAAGAGACCCAGTACTTC. Residues: CATEGSQETQYF.

The chain employs TRBV28 and TRBJ1-2; D unresolved. Germline V lookup: CDR1 MDHEN, CDR2 SYDVKM. V was cut by 2 bases and J by 12 bases, with 19 bases left in between. The CDR3 runs to 14 residues. The CDR3, as DNA: TGTGCCAGCAGTTTAGGGCCCCCTCGGCAGGTCGACACCTTC. It translates to CASSLGPPRQVDTF.

The CDR3 DNA is TGTGCCAGCAGTGCAGGGGGCTCCACAGATACGCAGTATTTT. This encodes CASSAGGSTDTQYF. J is TRBJ2-3 and V is TRBV25-1; 8 bases map to TRBD1. Germline-derived CDR1 and CDR2 are MGHDK and SYGVNS. Trimming removed 4 bases from V and 2 bases from J; junction bases left unmatched: 2. The CDR3 runs 14 residues. Combining the CDR3 with reference TRBV25-1 and TRBJ2-3 gives the whole variable domain EADIYQTPRYLVIGTGKKITLECSQTMGHDKMYWYQQDPGMELHLIHYSYGVNSTEKGDLSSESTVSRIRTEHFPLTLESARPSHTSQYLCASSAGGSTDTQYFGPGTRLTVL.

The rearrangement uses TRBV7-2 and TRBJ1-6; no definite D call. Germline values: CDR1 SGHTA, CDR2 FQGNSA. The V end was cut by 2 bases, the J end by 7 bases, with 9 bases between. CDR3 length: 14 residues. CDR3 sequence reads: CASSLREVNSPLHF. The CDR3 DNA sequence: TGTGCCAGCAGCTTAAGAGAGGTAAATTCACCCCTCCACTTT.

The chain carries TRBV7-3 and TRBJ1-3; perhaps TRBD1 as D (6 bases). CDR1 is SGHTA, CDR2 FQGTGA, per germline. Trimming stripped 5 bases from V and 0 bases from J, with 14 bases between. CDR3 size: 16 residues. The CDR3 spells CASSPRGRFSGNTIYF. The CDR3 nucleotides are TGTGCCAGCAGCCCTAGGGGGAGATTCTCTGGAAACACCATATATTTT.

The rearrangement uses TRBV10-3 and TRBJ2-3; 7 positions match TRBD2. V shed 5 bases, J shed 2 bases, and the junction held 4 bases outside the gene matches. The CDR3 has 14 amino acids. The germline V gene has CDR1 ENHRY and CDR2 SYGVKD. The CDR3 DNA reads TGTGCCATCAGTCGGAGCGGGAACACAGATACGCAGTATTTT. This sequence encodes CAISRSGNTDTQYF.

This clonotype was counted only a few times. V gene TRBV12-3 or TRBV12-4 combines with J gene TRBJ1-1; D ambiguous. The V end was cut by 3 bases, the J end by 1 base, with 9 bases between. The CDR3 has 14 residues. CDR3 protein: CASSLGWGNTEAFF. The CDR3, as DNA: TGTGCCAGCAGTTTGGGGTGGGGGAACACTGAAGCTTTCTTT.

The J gene is TRBJ2-6, the V gene TRBV3-1; maybe TRBD1 (5 bases). Germline CDR1 reads LGHDT; CDR2 reads YNNKEL (reference sequence). Trimming removed 4 bases at V and 3 bases at J, with 10 bases between. The CDR3 is 15 residues long. The CDR3 region has the DNA TGTGCCAGCAGCCCTTCAGGGTTTGGGGCCAACGTCCTGACTTTC. Its protein product is CASSPSGFGANVLTF.

This clonotype was detected a few times. The chain employs TRBV6-5 and TRBJ2-5; 12 bases agree with TRBD2. The DNA end favors TRBJ2-7, so the J call may be wrong. Germline V gives CDR1 MNHEY, CDR2 SVGAGI. The CDR3 runs 15 residues. CDR3 region: CASRLTSGGQLEQYF. In DNA form, the CDR3 reads TGTGCCAGCAGACTGACTAGCGGGGGCCAGCTCGAGCAGTACTTC.

This clonotype was seen a handful of times. J is TRBJ2-7 and V is TRBV5-1, with a tentative D call TRBD1 (5 bases). V lost 4 bases to trimming and J lost 6 bases, with 20 bases between them. This CDR3 has 15 amino acids. In germline, CDR1 is SGHRS, CDR2 YFSETQ. This chain's CDR3 is CASSPDPPGYAEQYF. The CDR3 nucleotides are TGCGCCAGCAGCCCGGATCCCCCAGGGTATGCCGAGCAGTACTTC. Full variable domain (rest looked up from reference TRBV5-1 and TRBJ2-7): KAGVTQTPRYLIKTRGQQVTLSCSPISGHRSVSWYQQTPGQGLQFLFEYFSETQRNKGNFPGRFSGRQFSNSRSEMNVSTLELGDSALYLCASSPDPPGYAEQYFGPGTRLTVT.

This chain connects TRBV20-1 to TRBJ2-3, with 8 nucleotides matching TRBD1. Germline loops: CDR1 DFQATT, CDR2 SNEGSKA (reference sequence). V was clipped by 3 bases and J by 11 bases; unmatched bases: 16. This CDR3 is built from 15 residues. CDR3 coding DNA: TGCAGTGCTAGTCGGCAGGGGGCAATGGGACACAAGCAGTATTTT. Translation: CSASRQGAMGHKQYF.